The T cell receptor (beta chain) described here comes from a study of T cells in Graves' hyperthyroidism and ophthalmopathy. Study details: Before treatment of any kind, peripheral blood was taken at initial diagnosis.

The germline V gene has CDR1 SGHVS and CDR2 FQNEAQ. V lost 1 base, J lost 11 bases, and 18 bases lay in between. The CDR3 totals 15 residues. Only a few counts were recorded for this clonotype. Its antigen is still unknown. Points from the study as a whole: Ophthalmopathy could be told apart from stable hyperthyroidism with a 13 V-J model.

RNA transcripts gave rise to amplified TCR beta CDR3 regions. With the HTBI primer set, the TCR CDR3 went through a first round of RT-PCR. Each CDR3 protein gets one entry after TCRdb re-called the multiplex PCR reads with MiXCR. The sample lists over 700,000 distinct CDR3 sequences; roughly a third were seen once. Graves' hyperthyroidism was deemed stable absent ophthalmopathy progression within 18 months. Lactation, pregnancy, other autoimmune disease or uncontrolled infection led to exclusion of patients. This TCR derives from a woman aged 40 to 50 with Graves' hyperthyroidism. The V call is TRBV7-8, the J call TRBJ1-5, with D possibly being TRBD1 (6 bases). The material sequenced was blood. As DNA, the CDR3 is TGTGCCAGCAGCTTAGGAAGGGGGGTCGAGATGACCCAGCATTTT. Translating gives CASSLGRGVEMTQHF.